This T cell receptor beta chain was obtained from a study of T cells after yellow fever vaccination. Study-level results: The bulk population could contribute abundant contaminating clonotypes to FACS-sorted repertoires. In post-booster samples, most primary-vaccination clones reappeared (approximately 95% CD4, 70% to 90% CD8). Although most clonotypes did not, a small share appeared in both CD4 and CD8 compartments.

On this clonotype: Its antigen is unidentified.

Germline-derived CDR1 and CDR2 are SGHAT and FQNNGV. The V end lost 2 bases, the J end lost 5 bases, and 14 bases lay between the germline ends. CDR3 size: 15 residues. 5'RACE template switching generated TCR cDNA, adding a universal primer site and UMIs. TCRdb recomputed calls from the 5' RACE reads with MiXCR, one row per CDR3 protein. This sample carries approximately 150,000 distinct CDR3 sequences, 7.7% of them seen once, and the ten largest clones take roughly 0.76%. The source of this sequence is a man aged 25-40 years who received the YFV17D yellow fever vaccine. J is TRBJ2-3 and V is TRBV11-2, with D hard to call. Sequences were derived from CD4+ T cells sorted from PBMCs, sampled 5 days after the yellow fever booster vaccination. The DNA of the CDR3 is TGTGCCAGCAGCTTACCGAACGTGATCCGAGATACGCAGTATTTT. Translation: CASSLPNVIRDTQYF. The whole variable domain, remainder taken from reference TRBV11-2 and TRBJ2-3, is EAGVAQSPRYKIIEKRQSVAFWCNPISGHATLYWYQQILGQGPKLLIQFQNNGVVDDSQLPKDRFSAERLKGVDSTLKIQPAKLEDSAVYLCASSLPNVIRDTQYFGPGTRLTVL.